This T cell receptor beta chain came from a study of human T cells and chemical hapten exposure. TCRdb re-analysed the RACE reads in MiXCR, keeping a single row per CDR3 protein. The sample lists roughly 200,000 distinct CDR3 sequences, about 25% seen once, with 2% to 2.5% in the top ten. The trim removed 0 bases at V and 3 bases at J, leaving 2 bases unmatched. Germline V gene sequence: CDR1 ENHRY, CDR2 SYGVKD. The CDR3 totals 15 residues. This clonotype was detected only a few times. The time point: patch test 3, about 24 weeks after DPC sensitization. Treatment here: therapeutic diphenylcyclopropenone sensitization with weekly scalp DPC.

V usage is TRBV10-3 and J usage is TRBJ1-1; 9 bases are shared with TRBD1. Sample: whole blood, taken in connection with sensitization to the hapten diphenylcyclopropenone (DPC). The clonotype originates from a woman in her 40s with alopecia areata. Some clones in this sample may be carry-over from other donors' samples. CDR3 loop: CAISESRQGDTEAFF. The DNA for the CDR3 is TGTGCCATCAGTGAGTCCCGACAGGGGGACACTGAAGCTTTCTTT.